Listed below are T cell receptor beta chains from one sample, sequenced in a study of T cell responses to AZD1222 COVID-19 vaccine. Profiled with immunoSEQ multiplex PCR; TCRdb holds only in-frame clones, not every one. The profile covers around 150,000 clones, with over 75% appearing a single time and roughly 4% taken by the ten largest. The material sequenced was peripheral blood, taken 28 days after the second AZD1222 dose. The receptors were gathered from an adult who received the AZD1222 COVID-19 vaccine. Each CDR3 is given with its conserved first and last residue. A D gene is named only where the DNA matches it firmly. Clone size is not always given. Where it is, it says once, few, many or a class for expanded clones.

size	D	V	J	length	CDR3	DNA
-	-	TRBV7-2	TRBJ1-5	13	CASSSDSNQPQHF	TGTGCCAGCAGCTCGGACAGCAATCAGCCCCAGCATTTT
-	-	TRBV27	TRBJ2-1	15	CASSLLGTELNEQFF	TGTGCCAGCAGTTTATTGGGGACGGAGTTAAATGAGCAGTTCTTC
-	-	TRBV7-9	TRBJ2-2	17	CASSPRLDFGNTGELFF	TGTGCCAGCAGCCCAAGGCTGGATTTCGGGAACACCGGGGAGCTGTTTTTT
-	TRBD1	TRBV19	TRBJ1-2	15	CASEGRTGAAQSYTF	TGTGCCAGTGAAGGCCGGACAGGGGCCGCCCAAAGCTACACCTTC
-	-	TRBV5-4	TRBJ2-1	14	CASGLASSYNEQFF	TGTGCCAGCGGGCTAGCGAGCTCCTACAATGAGCAGTTCTTC
-	-	TRBV5-4	TRBJ2-1	14	CASSLGLRDNEQFF	TGTGCCAGCAGCTTGGGTTTACGGGACAATGAGCAGTTCTTC
-	TRBD1	TRBV7-9	TRBJ1-2	13	CASTQTGGGGYTF	TGTGCCAGCACCCAAACAGGGGGCGGTGGCTACACCTTC
-	-	TRBV7-9	TRBJ2-7	12	CASSPPTYEQYF	TGTGCCAGCAGCCCCCCAACCTACGAGCAGTACTTC
-	-	TRBV18	TRBJ1-1	15	CASSLHKGGQSEAFF	TGTGCCAGCTCACTACACAAAGGTGGGCAGTCTGAAGCTTTCTTT
-	-	TRBV23-1	TRBJ1-5	16	CASSQRGRGGCQPQHF	TGCGCCAGCAGTCAACGTGGGAGGGGTGGGTGTCAGCCCCAGCATTTT
few	-	TRBV6-2/TRBV6-3	TRBJ1-6	16	CASSYGGTTYNSPLHF	TGTGCCAGCAGTTACGGGGGAACGACCTATAATTCACCCCTCCACTTT
-	-	TRBV30	TRBJ1-4	18	CAWSVQTDPLSGGEKLFF	TGTGCCTGGAGTGTACAGACGGACCCACTGAGTGGGGGGGAAAAACTGTTTTTT
-	TRBD2	TRBV18	TRBJ2-4	16	CASSPVMTSGANIQYF	TGTGCCAGCTCCCCTGTAATGACTAGCGGGGCCAACATTCAGTACTTC
once	-	TRBV5-8	TRBJ1-1	12	CASSYRSTEAFF	TGTGCCAGCAGCTATAGGAGCACTGAAGCTTTCTTT
-	-	TRBV19	TRBJ1-3	11	CASTSGNTIYF	TGTGCCAGCACTTCCGGAAACACCATATATTTT
-	TRBD1	TRBV7-9	TRBJ2-7	17	CASSLGGRTGEAYEQYF	TGTGCCAGCAGCTTGGGTGGGCGGACAGGGGAAGCCTACGAGCAGTACTTC
-	-	TRBV5-1	TRBJ1-1	14	CASSLYTGDTEAFF	TGCGCCAGCAGCTTGTACACAGGAGACACTGAAGCTTTCTTT
-	-	TRBV30	TRBJ2-7	13	CAWSVPGAYEQYF	TGTGCCTGGAGTGTACCCGGAGCCTACGAGCAGTACTTC
-	-	TRBV18	TRBJ2-1	15	CASSPRTFSYNEQFF	TGTGCCAGCTCACCTAGGACCTTCTCCTACAATGAGCAGTTCTTC